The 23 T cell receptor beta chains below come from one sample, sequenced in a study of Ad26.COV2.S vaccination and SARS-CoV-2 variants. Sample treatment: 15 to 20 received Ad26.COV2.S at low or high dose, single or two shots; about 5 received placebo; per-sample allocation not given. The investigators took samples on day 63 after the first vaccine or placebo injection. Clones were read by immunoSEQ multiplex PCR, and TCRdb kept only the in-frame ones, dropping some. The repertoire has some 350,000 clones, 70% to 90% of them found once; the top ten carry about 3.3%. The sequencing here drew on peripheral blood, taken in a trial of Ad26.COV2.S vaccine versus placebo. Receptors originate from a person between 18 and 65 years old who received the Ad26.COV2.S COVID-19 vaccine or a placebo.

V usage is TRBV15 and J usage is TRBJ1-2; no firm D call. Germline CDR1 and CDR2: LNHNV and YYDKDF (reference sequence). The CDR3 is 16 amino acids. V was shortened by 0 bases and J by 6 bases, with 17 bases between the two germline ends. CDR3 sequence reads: CATSRDRVPEYNGYTF. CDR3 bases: TGTGCCACCAGCAGAGATAGGGTTCCCGAATATAATGGCTACACCTTC.

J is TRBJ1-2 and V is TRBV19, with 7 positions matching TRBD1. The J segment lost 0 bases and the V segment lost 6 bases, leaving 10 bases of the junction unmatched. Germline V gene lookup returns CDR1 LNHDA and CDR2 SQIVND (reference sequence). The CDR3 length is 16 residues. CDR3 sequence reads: CASRVTGAEANYGYTF. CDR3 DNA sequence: TGTGCCAGTAGGGTTACAGGGGCCGAAGCTAACTATGGCTACACCTTC. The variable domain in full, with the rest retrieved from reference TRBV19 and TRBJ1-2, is DGGITQSPKYLFRKEGQNVTLSCEQNLNHDAMYWYRQDPGQGLRLIYYSQIVNDFQKGDIAEGYSVSREKKESFPLTVTSAQKNPTAFYLCASRVTGAEANYGYTFGSGTRLTVV.

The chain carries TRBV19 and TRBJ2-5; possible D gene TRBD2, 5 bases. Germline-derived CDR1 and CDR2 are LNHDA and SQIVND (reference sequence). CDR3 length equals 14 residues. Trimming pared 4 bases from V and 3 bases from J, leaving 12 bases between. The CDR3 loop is CASSSGQGKETQYF. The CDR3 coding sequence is TGTGCCAGTAGTAGCGGGCAAGGAAAAGAGACCCAGTACTTC. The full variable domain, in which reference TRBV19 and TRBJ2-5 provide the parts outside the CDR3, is DGGITQSPKYLFRKEGQNVTLSCEQNLNHDAMYWYRQDPGQGLRLIYYSQIVNDFQKGDIAEGYSVSREKKESFPLTVTSAQKNPTAFYLCASSSGQGKETQYFGPGTRLLVL.

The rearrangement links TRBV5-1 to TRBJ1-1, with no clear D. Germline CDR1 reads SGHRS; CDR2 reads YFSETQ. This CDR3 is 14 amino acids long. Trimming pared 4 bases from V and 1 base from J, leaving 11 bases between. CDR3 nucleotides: TGCGCCAGCAGCGGCTATTGGGGGAACACTGAAGCTTTCTTT. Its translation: CASSGYWGNTEAFF.

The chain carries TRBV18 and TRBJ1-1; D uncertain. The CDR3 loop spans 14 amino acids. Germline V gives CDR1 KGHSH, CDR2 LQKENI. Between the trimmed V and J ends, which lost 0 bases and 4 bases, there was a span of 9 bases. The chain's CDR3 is CASSPPSAGTEAFF. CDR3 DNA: TGTGCCAGCTCACCACCCAGTGCGGGCACTGAAGCTTTCTTT.

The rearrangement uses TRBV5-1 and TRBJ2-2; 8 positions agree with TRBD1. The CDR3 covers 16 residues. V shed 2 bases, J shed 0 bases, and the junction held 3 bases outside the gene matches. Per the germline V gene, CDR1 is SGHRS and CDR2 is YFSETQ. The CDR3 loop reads CASSFRTGPNTGELFF. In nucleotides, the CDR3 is TGCGCCAGCAGCTTTCGGACAGGGCCGAACACCGGGGAGCTGTTTTTT.

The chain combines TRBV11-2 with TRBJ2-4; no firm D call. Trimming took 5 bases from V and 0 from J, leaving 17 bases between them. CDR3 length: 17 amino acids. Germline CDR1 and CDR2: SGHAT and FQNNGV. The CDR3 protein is CASSPRQSFLAKNIQYF. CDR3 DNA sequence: TGTGCCAGCAGCCCCCGCCAGTCGTTCCTAGCCAAAAACATTCAGTACTTC.

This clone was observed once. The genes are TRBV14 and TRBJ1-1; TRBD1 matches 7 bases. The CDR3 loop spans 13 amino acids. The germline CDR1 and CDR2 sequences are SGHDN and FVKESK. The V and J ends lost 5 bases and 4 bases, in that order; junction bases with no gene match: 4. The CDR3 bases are TGTGCCAGCAGCTACCAGGGGGGCACTGAAGCTTTCTTT. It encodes CASSYQGGTEAFF.

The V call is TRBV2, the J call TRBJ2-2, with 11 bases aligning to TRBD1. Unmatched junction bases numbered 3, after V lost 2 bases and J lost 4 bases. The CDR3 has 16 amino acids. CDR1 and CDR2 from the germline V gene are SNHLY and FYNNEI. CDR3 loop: CASSERDRGITGELFF. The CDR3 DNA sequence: TGTGCCAGCAGTGAAAGGGACAGGGGGATCACCGGGGAGCTGTTTTTT.

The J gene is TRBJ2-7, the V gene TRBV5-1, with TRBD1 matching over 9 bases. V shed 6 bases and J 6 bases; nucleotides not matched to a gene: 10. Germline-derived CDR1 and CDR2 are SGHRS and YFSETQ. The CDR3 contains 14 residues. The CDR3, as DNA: TGCGCCAGCAATACTGACAGGGGGTCCGGCGAGCAGTACTTC. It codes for CASNTDRGSGEQYF.

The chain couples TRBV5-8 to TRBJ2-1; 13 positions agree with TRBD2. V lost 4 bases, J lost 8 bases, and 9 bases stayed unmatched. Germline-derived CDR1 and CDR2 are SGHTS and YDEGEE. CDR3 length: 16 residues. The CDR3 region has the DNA TGTGCCAGCAGCGAAAAAAGGACTAGCGGGGGCGATGAGCAGTTCTTC. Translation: CASSEKRTSGGDEQFF.

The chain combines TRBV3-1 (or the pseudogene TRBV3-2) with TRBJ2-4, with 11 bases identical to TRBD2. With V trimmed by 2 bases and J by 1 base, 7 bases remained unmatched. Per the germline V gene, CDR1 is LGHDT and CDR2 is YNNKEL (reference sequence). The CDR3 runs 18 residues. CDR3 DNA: TGTGCCAGCAGCCAACTAGCGGGAGGTACCACTGCCAAAAACATTCAGTACTTC. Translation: CASSQLAGGTTAKNIQYF.

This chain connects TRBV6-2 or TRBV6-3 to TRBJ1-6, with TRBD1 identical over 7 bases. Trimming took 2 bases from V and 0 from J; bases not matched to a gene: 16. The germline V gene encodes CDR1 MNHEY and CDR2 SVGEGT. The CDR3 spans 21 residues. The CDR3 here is CASSYPPRTGTASSYNSPLHF. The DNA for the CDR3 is TGTGCCAGCAGTTACCCGCCCCGAACCGGGACAGCGAGCTCCTATAATTCACCCCTCCACTTT.

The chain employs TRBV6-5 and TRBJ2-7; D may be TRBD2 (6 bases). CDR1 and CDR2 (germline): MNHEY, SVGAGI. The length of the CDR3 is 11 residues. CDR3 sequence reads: CASGNSYEQYF. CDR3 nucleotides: TGTGCTAGCGGAAACTCCTACGAGCAGTACTTC.

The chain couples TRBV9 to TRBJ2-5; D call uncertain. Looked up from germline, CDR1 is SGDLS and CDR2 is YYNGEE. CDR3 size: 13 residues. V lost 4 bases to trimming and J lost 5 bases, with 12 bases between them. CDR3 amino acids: CASSPPLGETQYF. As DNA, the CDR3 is TGTGCCAGCAGCCCCCCCCTAGGGGAGACCCAGTACTTC.

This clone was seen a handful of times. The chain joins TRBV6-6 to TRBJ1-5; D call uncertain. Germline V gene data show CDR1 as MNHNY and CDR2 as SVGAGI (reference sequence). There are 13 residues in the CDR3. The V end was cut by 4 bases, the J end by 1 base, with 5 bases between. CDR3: CASSWESNQPQHF. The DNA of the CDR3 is TGTGCCAGCAGTTGGGAAAGCAATCAGCCCCAGCATTTT.

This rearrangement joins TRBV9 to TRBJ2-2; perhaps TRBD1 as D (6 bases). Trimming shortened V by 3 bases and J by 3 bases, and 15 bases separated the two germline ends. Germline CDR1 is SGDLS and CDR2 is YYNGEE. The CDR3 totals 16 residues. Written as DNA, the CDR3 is TGTGCCAGCAGCGCTCAGGGGTTAAGGGACACCGGGGAGCTGTTTTTT. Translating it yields CASSAQGLRDTGELFF.

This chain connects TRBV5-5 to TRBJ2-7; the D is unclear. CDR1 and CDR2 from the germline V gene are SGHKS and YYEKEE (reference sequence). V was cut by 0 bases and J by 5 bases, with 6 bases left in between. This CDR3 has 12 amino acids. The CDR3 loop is CASSLGVNEQYF. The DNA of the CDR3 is TGTGCCAGCAGCTTGGGAGTGAACGAGCAGTACTTC. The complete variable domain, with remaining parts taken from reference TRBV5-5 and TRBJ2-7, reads DAGVTQSPTHLIKTRGQQVTLRCSPISGHKSVSWYQQVLGQGPQFIFQYYEKEERGRGNFPDRFSARQFPNYSSELNVNALLLGDSALYLCASSLGVNEQYFGPGTRLTVT.

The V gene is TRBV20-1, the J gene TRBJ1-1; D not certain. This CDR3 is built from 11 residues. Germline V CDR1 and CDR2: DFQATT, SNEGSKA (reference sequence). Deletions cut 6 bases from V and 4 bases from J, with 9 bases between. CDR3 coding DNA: TGCAGTGCGGCTCCGGCCACTGAAGCTTTCTTT. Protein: CSAAPATEAFF.

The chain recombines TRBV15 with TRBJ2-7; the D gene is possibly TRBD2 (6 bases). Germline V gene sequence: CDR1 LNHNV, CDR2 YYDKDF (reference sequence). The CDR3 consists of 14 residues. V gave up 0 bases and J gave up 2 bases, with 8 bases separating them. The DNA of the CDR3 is TGTGCCACCAGCAGAGACGGGAGCCCCTACGAGCAGTACTTC. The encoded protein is CATSRDGSPYEQYF.

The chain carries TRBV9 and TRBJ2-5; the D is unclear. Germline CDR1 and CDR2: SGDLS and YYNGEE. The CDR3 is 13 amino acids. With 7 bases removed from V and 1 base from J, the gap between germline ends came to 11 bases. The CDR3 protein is CASGPRPQETQYF. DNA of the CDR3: TGTGCCAGCGGGCCGCGGCCCCAAGAGACCCAGTACTTC.

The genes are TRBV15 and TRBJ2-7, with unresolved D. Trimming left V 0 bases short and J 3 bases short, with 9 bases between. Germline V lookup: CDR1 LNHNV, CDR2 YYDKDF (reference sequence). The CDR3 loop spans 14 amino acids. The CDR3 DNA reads TGTGCCACCAGCAGAGATGGGGTCAGCTACGAGCAGTACTTC. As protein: CATSRDGVSYEQYF.

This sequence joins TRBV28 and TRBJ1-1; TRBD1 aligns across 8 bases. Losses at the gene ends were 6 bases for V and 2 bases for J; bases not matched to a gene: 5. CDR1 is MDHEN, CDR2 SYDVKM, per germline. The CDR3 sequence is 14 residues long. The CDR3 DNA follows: TGTGCCAGCAGGGTCGACAGGGGAAACACTGAAGCTTTCTTT. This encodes CASRVDRGNTEAFF.